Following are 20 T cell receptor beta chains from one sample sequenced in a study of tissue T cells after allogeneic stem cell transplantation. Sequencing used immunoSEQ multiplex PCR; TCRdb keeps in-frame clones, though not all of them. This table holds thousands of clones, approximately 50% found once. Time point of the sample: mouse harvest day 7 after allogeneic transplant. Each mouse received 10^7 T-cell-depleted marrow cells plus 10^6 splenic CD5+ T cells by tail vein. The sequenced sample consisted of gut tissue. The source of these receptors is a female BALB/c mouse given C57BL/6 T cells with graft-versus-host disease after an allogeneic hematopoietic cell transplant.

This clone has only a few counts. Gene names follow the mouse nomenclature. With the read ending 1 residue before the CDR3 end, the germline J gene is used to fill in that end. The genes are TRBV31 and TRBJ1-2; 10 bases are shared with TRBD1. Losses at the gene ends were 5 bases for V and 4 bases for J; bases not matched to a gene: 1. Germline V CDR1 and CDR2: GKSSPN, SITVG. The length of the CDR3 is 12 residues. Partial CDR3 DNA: TGTGCCTGGGGGACAGGGGTCTCCGACTACACC. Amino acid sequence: CAWGTGVSDYT. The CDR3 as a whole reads CAWGTGVSDYTF.

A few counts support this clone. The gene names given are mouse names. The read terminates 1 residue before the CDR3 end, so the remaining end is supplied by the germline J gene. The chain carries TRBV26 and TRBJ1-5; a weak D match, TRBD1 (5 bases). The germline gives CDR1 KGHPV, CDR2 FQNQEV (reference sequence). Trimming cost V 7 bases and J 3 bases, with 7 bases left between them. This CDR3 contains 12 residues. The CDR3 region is CASTGGNQAPLF. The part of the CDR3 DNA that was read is TGTGCCAGCACCGGGGGCAACCAGGCTCCGCTT.

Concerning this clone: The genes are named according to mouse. The CDR3: CASSLGQGVTEVFF. Incomplete CDR3 DNA: TGTGCCAGCAGTCTGGGACAGGGGGTCACAGAAGTCTTC. The rearrangement links TRBV26 to TRBJ1-1; 10 bases fit TRBD1. The CDR3 is cut off 1 residue early in the read; its end comes from the germline J gene. Per the germline V gene, CDR1 is KGHPV and CDR2 is FQNQEV (reference sequence). The V segment lost 2 bases and the J segment 4 bases; nucleotides outside the gene matches: 1. The CDR3 runs to 14 residues. Variable domain in full (rest from reference TRBV26 and TRBJ1-1): NSKVIQTPRYLVKGQGQKAKMRCIPEKGHPVVFWYQQNKNNEFKFLINFQNQEVLQQIDMTEKRFSAECPSNSPCSLEIQSSEAGDSALYLCASSLGQGVTEVFFGKGTRLTVV.

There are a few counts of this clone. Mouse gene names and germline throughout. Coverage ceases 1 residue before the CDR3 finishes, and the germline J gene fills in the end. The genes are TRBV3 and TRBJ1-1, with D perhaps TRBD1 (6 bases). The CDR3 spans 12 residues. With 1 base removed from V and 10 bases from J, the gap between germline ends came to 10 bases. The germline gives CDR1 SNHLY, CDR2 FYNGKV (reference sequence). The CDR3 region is CASSLGGAGVFF. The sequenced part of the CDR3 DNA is TGTGCCAGCAGCTTAGGGGGGGCTGGAGTCTTC. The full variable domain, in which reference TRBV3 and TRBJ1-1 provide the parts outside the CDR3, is GPKVLQIPSHQIIDMGQMVTLNCDPVSNHLYFYWYKQILGQQMEFLVNFYNGKVMEKSKLFKDQFSVERPDGSYFTLKIQPTALEDSAVYFCASSLGGAGVFFGKGTRLTVV.

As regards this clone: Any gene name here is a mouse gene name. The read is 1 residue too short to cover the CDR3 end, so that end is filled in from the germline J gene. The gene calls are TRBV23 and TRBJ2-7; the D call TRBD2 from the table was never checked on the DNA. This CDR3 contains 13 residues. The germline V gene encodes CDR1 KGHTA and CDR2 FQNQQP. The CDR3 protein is CSSSQLGGEEQYF. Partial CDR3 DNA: TGCTCCAGCAGTCAACTGGGGGGGGAGGAACAGTAC.

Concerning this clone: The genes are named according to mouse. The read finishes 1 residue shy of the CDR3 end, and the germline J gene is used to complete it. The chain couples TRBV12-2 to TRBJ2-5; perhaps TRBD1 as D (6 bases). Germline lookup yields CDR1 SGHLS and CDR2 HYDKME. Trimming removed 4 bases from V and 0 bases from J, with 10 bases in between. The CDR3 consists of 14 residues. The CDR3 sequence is CASSRGHNQDTQYF. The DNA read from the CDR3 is TGTGCCAGCTCCCGGGGACATAACCAAGACACCCAGTAC.

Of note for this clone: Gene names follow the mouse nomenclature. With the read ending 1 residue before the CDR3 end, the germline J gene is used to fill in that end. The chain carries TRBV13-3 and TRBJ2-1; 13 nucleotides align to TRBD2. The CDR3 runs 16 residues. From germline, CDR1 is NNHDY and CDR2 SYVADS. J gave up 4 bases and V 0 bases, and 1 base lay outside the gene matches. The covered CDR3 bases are TGTGCCAGCAGTGATGAGGGACTGGGGGGGTATGCTGAGCAGTTC. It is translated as CASSDEGLGGYAEQF. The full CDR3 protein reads CASSDEGLGGYAEQFF.

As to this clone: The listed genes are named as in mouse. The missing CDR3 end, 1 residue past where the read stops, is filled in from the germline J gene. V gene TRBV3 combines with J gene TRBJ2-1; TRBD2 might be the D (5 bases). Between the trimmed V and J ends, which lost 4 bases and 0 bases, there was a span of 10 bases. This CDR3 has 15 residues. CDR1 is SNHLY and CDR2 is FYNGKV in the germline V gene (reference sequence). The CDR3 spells CASSYRLYNYAEQFF. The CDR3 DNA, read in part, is TGTGCCAGCAGCTACCGACTGTATAACTATGCTGAGCAGTTC.

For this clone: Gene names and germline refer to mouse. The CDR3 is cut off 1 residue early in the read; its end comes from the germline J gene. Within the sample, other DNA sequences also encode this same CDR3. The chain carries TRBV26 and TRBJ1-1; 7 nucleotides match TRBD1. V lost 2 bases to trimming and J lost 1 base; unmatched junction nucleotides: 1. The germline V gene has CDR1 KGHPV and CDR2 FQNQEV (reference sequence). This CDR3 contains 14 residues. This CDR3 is CASSLHRGNTEVFF. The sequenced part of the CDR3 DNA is TGTGCCAGCAGTCTGCACAGGGGAAACACAGAAGTCTTC.

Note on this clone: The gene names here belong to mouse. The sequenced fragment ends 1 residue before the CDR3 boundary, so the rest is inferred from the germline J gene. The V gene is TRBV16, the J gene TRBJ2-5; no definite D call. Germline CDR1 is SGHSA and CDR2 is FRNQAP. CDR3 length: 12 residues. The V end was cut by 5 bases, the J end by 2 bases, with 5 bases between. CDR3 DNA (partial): TGTGCAAGCAGCCCAATCCAAGACACCCAGTAC. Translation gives CASSPIQDTQY. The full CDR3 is CASSPIQDTQYF.

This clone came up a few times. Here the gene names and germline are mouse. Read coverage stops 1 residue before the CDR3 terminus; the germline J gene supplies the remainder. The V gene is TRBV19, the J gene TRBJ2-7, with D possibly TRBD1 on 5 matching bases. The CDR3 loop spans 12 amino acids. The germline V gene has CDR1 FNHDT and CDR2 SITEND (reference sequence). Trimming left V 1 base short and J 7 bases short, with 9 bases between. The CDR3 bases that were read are TGTGCCAGCAGTATAAGGGGAGGCGAACAGTAC. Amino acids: CASSIRGGEQY. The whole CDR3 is CASSIRGGEQYF.

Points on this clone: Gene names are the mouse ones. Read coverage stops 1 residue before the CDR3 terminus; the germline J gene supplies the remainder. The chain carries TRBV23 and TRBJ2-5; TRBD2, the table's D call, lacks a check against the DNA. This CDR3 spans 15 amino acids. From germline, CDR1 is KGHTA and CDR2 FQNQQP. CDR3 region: CSSSQSIWGQDTQYF. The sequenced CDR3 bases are TGCTCCAGCAGTCAATCGATCTGGGGCCAAGACACCCAGTAC. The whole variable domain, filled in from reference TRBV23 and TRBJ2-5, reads DAAVTQKPRYLIKMKGQEAEMKCIPEKGHTAVFWYQQKQSKELKFLIYFQNQQPLDQIDMVKERFSAVCPSSSLCSLGIRTCEAEDSALYLCSSSQSIWGQDTQYFGPGTRLLVL.

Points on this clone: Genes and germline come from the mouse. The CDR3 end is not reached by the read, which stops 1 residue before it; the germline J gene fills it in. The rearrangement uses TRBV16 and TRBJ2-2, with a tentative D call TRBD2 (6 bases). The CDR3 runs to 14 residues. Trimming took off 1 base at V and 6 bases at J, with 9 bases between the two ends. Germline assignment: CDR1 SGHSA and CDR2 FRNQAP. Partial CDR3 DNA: TGTGCAAGCAGCTTAGTAACTGGGCCCGGGCAGCTCTAC. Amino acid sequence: CASSLVTGPGQLY. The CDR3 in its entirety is CASSLVTGPGQLYF.

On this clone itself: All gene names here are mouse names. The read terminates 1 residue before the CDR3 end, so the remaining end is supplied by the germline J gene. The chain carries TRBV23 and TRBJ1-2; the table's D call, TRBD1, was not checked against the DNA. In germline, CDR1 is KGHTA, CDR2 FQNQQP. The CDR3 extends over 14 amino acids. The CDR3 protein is CSSSQLTANSDYTF. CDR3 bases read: TGCTCCAGCAGTCAATTGACAGCAAACTCCGACTACACC.

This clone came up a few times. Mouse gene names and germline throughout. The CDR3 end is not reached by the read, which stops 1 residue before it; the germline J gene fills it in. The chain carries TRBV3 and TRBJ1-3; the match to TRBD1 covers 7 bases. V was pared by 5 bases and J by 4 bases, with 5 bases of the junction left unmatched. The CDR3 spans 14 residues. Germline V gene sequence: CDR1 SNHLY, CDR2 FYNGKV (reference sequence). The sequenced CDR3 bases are TGTGCCAGCAGCGAAACAGGGGTGGGAAATACGCTCTAT. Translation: CASSETGVGNTLY. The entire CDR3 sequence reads CASSETGVGNTLYF.

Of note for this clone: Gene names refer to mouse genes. CDR3 DNA (partial): TGTGCCAGCAGCCCGACTGGAGGGAGTCAAAACACCTTGTAC. It is translated as CASSPTGGSQNTLY. The full CDR3 is CASSPTGGSQNTLYF. The chain links TRBV13-3 to TRBJ2-4; a possible D gene is TRBD2 (6 bases). Read coverage stops 1 residue before the CDR3 terminus; the germline J gene supplies the remainder. Germline CDR1 is NNHDY and CDR2 is SYVADS. V lost 5 bases to trimming and J lost 0 bases, with 13 bases between them. The CDR3 loop spans 15 amino acids.

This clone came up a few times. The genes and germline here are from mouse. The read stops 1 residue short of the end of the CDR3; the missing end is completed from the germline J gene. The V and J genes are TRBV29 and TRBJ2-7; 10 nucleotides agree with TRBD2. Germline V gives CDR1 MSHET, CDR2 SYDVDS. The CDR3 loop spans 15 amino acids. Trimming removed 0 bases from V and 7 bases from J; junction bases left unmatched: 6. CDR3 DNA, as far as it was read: TGTGCTAGCAGTTTATCGCGGCTGGGGGGGCGAGAACAGTAC. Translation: CASSLSRLGGREQY. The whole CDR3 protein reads CASSLSRLGGREQYF.

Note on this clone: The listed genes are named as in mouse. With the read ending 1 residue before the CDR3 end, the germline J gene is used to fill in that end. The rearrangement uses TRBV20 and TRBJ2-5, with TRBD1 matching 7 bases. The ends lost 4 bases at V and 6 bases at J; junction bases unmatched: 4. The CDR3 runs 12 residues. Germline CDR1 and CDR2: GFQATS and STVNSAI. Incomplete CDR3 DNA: TGTGGTGCTAAACAGGGGAGGGACACCCAGTAC. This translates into CGAKQGRDTQY. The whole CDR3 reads CGAKQGRDTQYF.

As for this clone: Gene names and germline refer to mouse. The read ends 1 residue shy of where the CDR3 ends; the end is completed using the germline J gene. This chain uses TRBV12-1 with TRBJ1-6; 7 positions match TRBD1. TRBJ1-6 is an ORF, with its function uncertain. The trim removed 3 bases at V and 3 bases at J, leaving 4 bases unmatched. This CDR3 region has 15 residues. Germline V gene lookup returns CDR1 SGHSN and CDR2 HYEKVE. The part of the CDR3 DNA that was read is TGTGCCAGCTCTACGGGGACAGTCTATAATTCGCCCCTCTAC. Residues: CASSTGTVYNSPLY. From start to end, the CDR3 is CASSTGTVYNSPLYF.

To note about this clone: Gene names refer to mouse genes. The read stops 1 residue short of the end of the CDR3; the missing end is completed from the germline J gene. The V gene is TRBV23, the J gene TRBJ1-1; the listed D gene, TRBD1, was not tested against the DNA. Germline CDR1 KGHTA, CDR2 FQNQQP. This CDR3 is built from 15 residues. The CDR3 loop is CSSSQGTGRNTEVFF. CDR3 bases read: TGCTCCAGCAGTCAAGGGACAGGGAGGAACACAGAAGTCTTC.